A single T cell receptor (beta chain) is shown here with its context. Generated by immunoSEQ multiplex PCR, the TCRdb table keeps only in-frame clones and is missing some. The sample contains 20,000 to 25,000 clones, roughly 41% of which appear only once. The authors seeded about 200,000 CFSE-labeled responder cells together with about 200,000 irradiated stimulator cells tagged with violet dye. The data originate from a study of graft-versus-host responses after intestinal transplantation. The CDR3 is 12 amino acids. Germline CDR1 is MDHEN and CDR2 is SYDVKM. V lost 5 bases and J 7 bases, leaving 12 bases between the germline ends.

The specimen comprised alloreactive CD8+ T cells from a mixed lymphocyte reaction culture, sampled before intestinal transplant. Sample subset: CFSE-low proliferating T cells sorted from roughly six-day pre-transplant mixed lymphocyte reaction (GvH or HvG direction). This chain connects TRBV28 to TRBJ2-7, with D perhaps TRBD1 (5 bases). The sequence derives from a human patient who received an intestinal transplant. CDR3 DNA sequence: TGTGCCAGCAGTCCAGGGATCGGGGAGCAGTACTTC. This encodes CASSPGIGEQYF.